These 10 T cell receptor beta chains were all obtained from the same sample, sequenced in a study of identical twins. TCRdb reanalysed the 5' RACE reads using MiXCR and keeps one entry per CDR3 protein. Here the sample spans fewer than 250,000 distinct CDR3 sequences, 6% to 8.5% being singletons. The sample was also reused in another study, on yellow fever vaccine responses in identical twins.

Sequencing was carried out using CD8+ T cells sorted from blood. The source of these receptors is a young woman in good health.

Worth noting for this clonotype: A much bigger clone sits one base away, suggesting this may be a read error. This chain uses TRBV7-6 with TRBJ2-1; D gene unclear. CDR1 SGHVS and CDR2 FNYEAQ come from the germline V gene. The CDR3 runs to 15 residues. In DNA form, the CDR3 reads TGTTCCAGCAGCGCTAGAGTGGGGTGGATCGATGAGCAGTTCTTC. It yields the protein CSSSARVGWIDEQFF. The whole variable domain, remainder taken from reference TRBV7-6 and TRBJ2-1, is GAGVSQSPRYKVTKRGQDVALRCDPISGHVSLYWYRQALGQGPEFLTYFNYEAQQDKSGLPNDRFSAERPEGSISTLTIQRTEQRDSAMYRCSSSARVGWIDEQFFGPGTRLTVL.

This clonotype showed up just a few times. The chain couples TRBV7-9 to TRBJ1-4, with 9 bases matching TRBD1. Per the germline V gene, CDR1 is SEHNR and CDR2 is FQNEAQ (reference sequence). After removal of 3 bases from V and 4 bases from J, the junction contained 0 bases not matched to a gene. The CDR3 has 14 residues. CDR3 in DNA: TGTGCCAGCAGCTTGGGACAGGGTAATGAAAAACTGTTTTTT. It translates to CASSLGQGNEKLFF.

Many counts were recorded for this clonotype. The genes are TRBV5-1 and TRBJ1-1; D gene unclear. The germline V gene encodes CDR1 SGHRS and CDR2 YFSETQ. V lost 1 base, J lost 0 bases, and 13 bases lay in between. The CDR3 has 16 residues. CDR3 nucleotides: TGCGCCAGCAGCTTGTGGCCCGACGTAATGAACACTGAAGCTTTCTTT. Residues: CASSLWPDVMNTEAFF.

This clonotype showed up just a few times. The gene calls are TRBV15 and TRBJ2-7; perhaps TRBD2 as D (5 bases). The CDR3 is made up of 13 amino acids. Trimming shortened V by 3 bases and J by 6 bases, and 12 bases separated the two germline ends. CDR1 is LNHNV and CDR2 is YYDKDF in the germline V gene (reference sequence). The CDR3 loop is CATSSLAGSEQYF. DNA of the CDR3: TGTGCCACCAGCAGTCTGGCGGGTTCCGAGCAGTACTTC.

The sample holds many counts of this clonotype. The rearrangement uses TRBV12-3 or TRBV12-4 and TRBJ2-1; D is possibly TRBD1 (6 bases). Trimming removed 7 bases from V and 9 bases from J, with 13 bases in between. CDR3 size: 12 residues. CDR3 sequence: CASTDPGVEQFF. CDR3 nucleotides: TGTGCCAGCACCGACCCAGGGGTTGAGCAGTTCTTC.

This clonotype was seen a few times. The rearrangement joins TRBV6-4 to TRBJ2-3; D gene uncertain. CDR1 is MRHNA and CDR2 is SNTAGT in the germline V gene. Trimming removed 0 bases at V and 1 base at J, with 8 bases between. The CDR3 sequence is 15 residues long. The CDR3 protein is CASSDSIGGTDTQYF. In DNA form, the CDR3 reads TGTGCCAGCAGTGACTCGATCGGCGGCACAGATACGCAGTATTTT.

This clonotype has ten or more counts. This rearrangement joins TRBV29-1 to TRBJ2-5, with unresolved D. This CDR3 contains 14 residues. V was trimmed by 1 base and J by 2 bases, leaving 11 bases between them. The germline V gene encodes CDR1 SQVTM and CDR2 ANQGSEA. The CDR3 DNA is TGCAGCGTTGAAGTAGGGTTGGGACAAGAGACCCAGTACTTC. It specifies CSVEVGLGQETQYF.

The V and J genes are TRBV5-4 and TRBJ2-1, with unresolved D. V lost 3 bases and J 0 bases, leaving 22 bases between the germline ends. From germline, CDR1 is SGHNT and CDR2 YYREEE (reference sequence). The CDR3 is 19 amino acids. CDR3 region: CASSYPHPEALVSYNEQFF. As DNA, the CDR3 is TGTGCCAGCAGCTACCCGCACCCCGAAGCACTCGTCTCCTACAATGAGCAGTTCTTC.

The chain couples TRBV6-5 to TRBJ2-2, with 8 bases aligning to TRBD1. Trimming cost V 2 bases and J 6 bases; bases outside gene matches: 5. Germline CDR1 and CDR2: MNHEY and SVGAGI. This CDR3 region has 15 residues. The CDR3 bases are TGTGCCAGCAGTTACCATACAGGGGGTGCCGGGGAGCTGTTTTTT. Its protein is CASSYHTGGAGELFF.

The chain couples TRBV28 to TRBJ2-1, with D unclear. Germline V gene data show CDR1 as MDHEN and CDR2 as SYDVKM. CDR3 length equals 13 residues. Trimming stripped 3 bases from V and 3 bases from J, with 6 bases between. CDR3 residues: CASSFGFYNEQFF. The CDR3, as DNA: TGTGCCAGCAGTTTCGGGTTCTACAATGAGCAGTTCTTC.